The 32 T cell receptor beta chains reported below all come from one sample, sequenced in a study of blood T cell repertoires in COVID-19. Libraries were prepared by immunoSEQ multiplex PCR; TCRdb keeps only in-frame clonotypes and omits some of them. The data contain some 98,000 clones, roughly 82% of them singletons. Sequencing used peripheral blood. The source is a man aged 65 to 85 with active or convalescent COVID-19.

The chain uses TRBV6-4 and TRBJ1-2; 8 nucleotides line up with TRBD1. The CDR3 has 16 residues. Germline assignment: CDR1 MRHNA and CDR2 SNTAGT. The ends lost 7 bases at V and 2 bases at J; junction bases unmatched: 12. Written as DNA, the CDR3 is TGTGCCAGCAAACAGGGGGAAGGATTCACGAACTATGGCTACACCTTC. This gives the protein CASKQGEGFTNYGYTF.

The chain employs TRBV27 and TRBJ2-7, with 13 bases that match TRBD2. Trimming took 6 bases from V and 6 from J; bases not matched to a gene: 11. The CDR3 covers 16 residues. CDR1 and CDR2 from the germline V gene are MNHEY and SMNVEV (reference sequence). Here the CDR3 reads CASRTSGGGPGAEQYF. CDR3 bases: TGTGCCAGCAGAACTAGCGGGGGGGGGCCAGGGGCCGAGCAGTACTTC.

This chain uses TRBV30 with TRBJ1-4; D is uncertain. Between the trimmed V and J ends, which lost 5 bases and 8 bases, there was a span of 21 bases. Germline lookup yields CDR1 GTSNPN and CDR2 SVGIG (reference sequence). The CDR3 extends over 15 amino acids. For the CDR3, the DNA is TGTGCCTGGGCCACACAACGGACGAGGGTCGAAAAACTGTTTTTT. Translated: CAWATQRTRVEKLFF.

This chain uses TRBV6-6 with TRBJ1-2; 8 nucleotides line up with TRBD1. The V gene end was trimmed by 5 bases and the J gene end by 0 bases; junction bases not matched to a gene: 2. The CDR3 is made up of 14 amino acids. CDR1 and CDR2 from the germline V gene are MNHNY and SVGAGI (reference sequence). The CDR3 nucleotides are TGTGCCAGCAGTGGGGGACAGGCTAACTATGGCTACACCTTC. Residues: CASSGGQANYGYTF.

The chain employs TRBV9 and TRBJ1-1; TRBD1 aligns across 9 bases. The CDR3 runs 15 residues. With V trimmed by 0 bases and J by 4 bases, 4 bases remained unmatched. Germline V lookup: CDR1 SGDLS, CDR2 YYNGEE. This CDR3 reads CASSVGGTGPTEAFF. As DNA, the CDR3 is TGTGCCAGCAGCGTAGGAGGGACAGGGCCCACTGAAGCTTTCTTT.

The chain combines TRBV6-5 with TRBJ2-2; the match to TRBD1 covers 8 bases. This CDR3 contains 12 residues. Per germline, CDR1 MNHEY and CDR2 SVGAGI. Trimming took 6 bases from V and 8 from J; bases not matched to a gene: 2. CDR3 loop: CASRRTGGELFF. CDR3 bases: TGTGCCAGCAGAAGGACAGGGGGGGAGCTGTTTTTT.

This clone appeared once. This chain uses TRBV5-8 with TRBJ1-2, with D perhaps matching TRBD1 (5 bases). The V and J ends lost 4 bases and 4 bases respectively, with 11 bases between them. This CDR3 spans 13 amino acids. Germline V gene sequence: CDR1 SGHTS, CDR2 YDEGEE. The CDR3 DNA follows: TGTGCCAGCAGCCTCATGGGGCCCTATGGCTACACCTTC. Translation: CASSLMGPYGYTF. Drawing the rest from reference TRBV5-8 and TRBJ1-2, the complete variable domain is EAGVTQSPTHLIKTRGQQATLRCSPISGHTSVYWYQQALGLGLQFLLWYDEGEERNRGNFPPRFSGRQFPNYSSELNVNALELEDSALYLCASSLMGPYGYTFGSGTRLTVV.

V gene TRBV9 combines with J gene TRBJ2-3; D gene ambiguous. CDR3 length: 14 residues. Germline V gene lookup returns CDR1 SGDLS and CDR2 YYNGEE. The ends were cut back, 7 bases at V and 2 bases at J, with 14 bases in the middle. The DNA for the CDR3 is TGTGCCAGCGCTCCGAGGTCTACCACAGATACGCAGTATTTT. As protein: CASAPRSTTDTQYF.

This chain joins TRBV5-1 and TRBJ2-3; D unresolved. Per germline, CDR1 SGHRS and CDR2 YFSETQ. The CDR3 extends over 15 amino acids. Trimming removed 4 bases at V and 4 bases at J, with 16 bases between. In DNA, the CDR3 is TGCGCCAGCAGCCCCCGCGTCCTCGGAGCAGATACGCAGTATTTT. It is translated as CASSPRVLGADTQYF.

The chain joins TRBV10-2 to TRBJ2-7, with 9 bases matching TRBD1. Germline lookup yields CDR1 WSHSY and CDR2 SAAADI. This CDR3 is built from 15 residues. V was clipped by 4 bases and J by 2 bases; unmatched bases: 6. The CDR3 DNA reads TGCGCCAGCAGTGTGCTGGGACAGGGTGCCTACGAGCAGTACTTC. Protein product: CASSVLGQGAYEQYF.

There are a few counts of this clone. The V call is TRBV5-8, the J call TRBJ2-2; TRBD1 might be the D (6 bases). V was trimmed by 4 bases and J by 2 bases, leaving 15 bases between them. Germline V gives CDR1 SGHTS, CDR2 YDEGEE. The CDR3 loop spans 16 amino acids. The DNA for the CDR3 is TGTGCCAGCAGCGTACAGGGTCTTGCAAACACCGGGGAGCTGTTTTTT. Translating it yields CASSVQGLANTGELFF.

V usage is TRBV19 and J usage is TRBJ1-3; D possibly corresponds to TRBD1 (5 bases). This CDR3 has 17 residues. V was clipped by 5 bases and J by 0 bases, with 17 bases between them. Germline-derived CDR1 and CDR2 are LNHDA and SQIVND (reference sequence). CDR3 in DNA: TGTGCCAGTAGTCCCCCGAGGAGGGGTACCTCTGGAAACACCATATATTTT. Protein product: CASSPPRRGTSGNTIYF.

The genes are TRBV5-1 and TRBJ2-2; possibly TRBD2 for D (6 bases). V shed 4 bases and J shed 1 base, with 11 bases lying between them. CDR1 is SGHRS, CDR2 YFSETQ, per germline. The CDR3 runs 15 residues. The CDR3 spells CASSGGLLNTGELFF. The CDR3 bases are TGCGCCAGCAGCGGGGGACTGTTGAACACCGGGGAGCTGTTTTTT. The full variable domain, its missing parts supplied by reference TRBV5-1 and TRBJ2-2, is KAGVTQTPRYLIKTRGQQVTLSCSPISGHRSVSWYQQTPGQGLQFLFEYFSETQRNKGNFPGRFSGRQFSNSRSEMNVSTLELGDSALYLCASSGGLLNTGELFFGEGSRLTVL.

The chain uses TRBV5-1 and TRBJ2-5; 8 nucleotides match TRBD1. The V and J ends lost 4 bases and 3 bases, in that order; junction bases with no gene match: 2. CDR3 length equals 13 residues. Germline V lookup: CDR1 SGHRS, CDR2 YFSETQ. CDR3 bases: TGCGCCAGCAGCCCACAGGGGGAAGAGACCCAGTACTTC. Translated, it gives CASSPQGEETQYF.

This CDR3 reads CAISESIGSETQYF. For the CDR3, the DNA is TGTGCCATCAGTGAGTCGATTGGTAGCGAGACCCAGTACTTC. V is TRBV10-3 and J is TRBJ2-5; no definite D call. In germline, CDR1 is ENHRY, CDR2 SYGVKD. This CDR3 is built from 14 residues. Trimming cost V 0 bases and J 5 bases, with 10 bases left between them.

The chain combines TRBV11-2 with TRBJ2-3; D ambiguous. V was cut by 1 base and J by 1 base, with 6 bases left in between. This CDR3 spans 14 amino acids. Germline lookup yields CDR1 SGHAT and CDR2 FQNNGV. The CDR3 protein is CASSLGARTDTQYF. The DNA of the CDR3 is TGTGCCAGCAGCTTAGGGGCCCGCACAGATACGCAGTATTTT.

The CDR3 nucleotides read TGTGCCAGCAGCCGAGGCTCGGGGTTGGGCACCGGGGAGCTGTTTTTT. It codes for CASSRGSGLGTGELFF. The gene calls are TRBV25-1 and TRBJ2-2; D might be TRBD2 (5 bases). The CDR3 totals 16 residues. Germline-derived CDR1 and CDR2 are MGHDK and SYGVNS. The V end was cut by 6 bases, the J end by 4 bases, with 18 bases between.

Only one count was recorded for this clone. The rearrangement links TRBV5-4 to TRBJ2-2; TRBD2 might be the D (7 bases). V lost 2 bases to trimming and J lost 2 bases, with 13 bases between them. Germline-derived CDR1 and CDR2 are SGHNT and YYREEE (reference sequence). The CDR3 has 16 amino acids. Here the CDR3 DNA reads TGTGCCAGCAGCTTCTGGCGGGGGCCAAACACCGGGGAGCTGTTTTTT. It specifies CASSFWRGPNTGELFF.

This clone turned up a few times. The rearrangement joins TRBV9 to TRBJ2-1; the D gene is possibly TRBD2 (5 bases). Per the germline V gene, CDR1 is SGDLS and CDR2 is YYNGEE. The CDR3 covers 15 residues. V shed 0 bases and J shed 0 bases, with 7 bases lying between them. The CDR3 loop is CASSVVAGSYNEQFF. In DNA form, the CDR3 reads TGTGCCAGCAGCGTAGTGGCGGGCTCCTACAATGAGCAGTTCTTC. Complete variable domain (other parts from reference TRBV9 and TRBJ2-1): DSGVTQTPKHLITATGQRVTLRCSPRSGDLSVYWYQQSLDQGLQFLIQYYNGEERAKGNILERFSAQQFPDLHSELNLSSLELGDSALYFCASSVVAGSYNEQFFGPGTRLTVL.

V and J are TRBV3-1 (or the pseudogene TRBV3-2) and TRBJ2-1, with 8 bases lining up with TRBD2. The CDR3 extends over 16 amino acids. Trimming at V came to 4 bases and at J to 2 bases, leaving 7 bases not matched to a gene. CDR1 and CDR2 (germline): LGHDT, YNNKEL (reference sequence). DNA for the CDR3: TGTGCCAGCAGCCCCAGGGGACTAGGCCCCTACAATGAGCAGTTCTTC. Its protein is CASSPRGLGPYNEQFF.

The CDR3 is CASPDRGRENTGELFF. DNA of the CDR3: TGTGCCAGCCCGGACAGGGGGCGCGAGAACACCGGGGAGCTGTTTTTT. The chain joins TRBV3-1 (or the pseudogene TRBV3-2) to TRBJ2-2; the match to TRBD1 covers 11 bases. CDR1 LGHDT and CDR2 YNNKEL come from the germline V gene (reference sequence). The CDR3 runs to 16 residues. J was trimmed by 1 base and V by 8 bases; bases with no gene match: 6.

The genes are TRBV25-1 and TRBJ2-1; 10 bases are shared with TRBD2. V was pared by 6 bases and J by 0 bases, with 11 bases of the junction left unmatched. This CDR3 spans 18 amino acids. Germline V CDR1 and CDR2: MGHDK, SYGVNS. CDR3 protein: CASRDTSGAKSSYNEQFF. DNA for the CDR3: TGTGCCAGCAGGGATACTAGCGGGGCTAAAAGCTCCTACAATGAGCAGTTCTTC.

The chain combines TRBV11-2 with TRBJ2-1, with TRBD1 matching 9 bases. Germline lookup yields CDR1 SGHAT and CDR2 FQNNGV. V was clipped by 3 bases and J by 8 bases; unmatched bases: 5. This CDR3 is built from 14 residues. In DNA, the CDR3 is TGTGCCAGCAGCTTGGACAGGGGAGGGGATGAGCAGTTCTTC. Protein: CASSLDRGGDEQFF.

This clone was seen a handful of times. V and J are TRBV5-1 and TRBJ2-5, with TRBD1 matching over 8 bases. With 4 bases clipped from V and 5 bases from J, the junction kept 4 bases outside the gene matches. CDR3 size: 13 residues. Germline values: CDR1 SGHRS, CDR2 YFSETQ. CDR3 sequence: CASSQGARETQYF. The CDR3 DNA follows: TGCGCCAGCAGCCAGGGGGCCCGGGAGACCCAGTACTTC.

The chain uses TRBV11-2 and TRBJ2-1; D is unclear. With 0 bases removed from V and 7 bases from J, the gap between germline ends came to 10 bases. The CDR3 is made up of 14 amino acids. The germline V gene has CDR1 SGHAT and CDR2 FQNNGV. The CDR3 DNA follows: TGTGCCAGCAGCTTAGATTCAGACTTGAATGAGCAGTTCTTC. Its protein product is CASSLDSDLNEQFF.

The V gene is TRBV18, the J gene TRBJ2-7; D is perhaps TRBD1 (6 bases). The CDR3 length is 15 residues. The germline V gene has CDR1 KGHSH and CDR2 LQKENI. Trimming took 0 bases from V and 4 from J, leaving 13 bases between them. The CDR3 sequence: CASSPPGRGRYEQYF. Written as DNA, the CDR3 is TGTGCCAGCTCACCACCAGGCAGGGGACGTTACGAGCAGTACTTC.

As DNA, the CDR3 is TGTGCCAGTAGTATAGATGGGAGCGGGCCATTCCAAGAGACCCAGTACTTC. It yields the protein CASSIDGSGPFQETQYF. The rearrangement joins TRBV19 to TRBJ2-5, with D possibly matching TRBD2 (6 bases). Germline V gene sequence: CDR1 LNHDA, CDR2 SQIVND (reference sequence). Trimming removed 0 bases from V and 1 base from J, with 15 bases in between. This CDR3 is 17 amino acids long. The complete variable domain, with remaining parts taken from reference TRBV19 and TRBJ2-5, reads DGGITQSPKYLFRKEGQNVTLSCEQNLNHDAMYWYRQDPGQGLRLIYYSQIVNDFQKGDIAEGYSVSREKKESFPLTVTSAQKNPTAFYLCASSIDGSGPFQETQYFGPGTRLLVL.

The CDR3 DNA reads as TGTGCCAGCAGCCACGGACAGGGGGCGCTTGAGCAGTACTTC. Protein sequence: CASSHGQGALEQYF. The chain is built from TRBV27 and TRBJ2-7; TRBD1 matches at 11 bases. The trim removed 6 bases at V and 7 bases at J, leaving 8 bases unmatched. CDR1 and CDR2 (germline): MNHEY, SMNVEV (reference sequence). The CDR3 totals 14 residues.

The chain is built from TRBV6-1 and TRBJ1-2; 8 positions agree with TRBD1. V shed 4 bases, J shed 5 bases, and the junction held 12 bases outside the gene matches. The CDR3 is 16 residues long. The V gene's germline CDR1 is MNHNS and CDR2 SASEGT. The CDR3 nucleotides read TGTGCCAGCAGTGTCGACAGGGGACGGAGCAGTTATGGCTACACCTTC. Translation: CASSVDRGRSSYGYTF.

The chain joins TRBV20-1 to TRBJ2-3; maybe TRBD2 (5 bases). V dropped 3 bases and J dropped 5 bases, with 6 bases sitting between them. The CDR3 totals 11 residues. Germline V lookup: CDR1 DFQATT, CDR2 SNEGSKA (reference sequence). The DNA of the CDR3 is TGCAGTGCTAGCCGGGGAGATACGCAGTATTTT. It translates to CSASRGDTQYF.

The CDR3 is CASSEGPSTNEKLFF. DNA of the CDR3: TGTGCCAGCAGTGAAGGTCCGTCAACTAATGAAAAACTGTTTTTT. This chain joins TRBV2 and TRBJ1-4; no clear D gene. Trimming took 1 base from V and 0 from J, leaving 6 bases between them. The CDR3 extends over 15 amino acids. Germline lookup yields CDR1 SNHLY and CDR2 FYNNEI.

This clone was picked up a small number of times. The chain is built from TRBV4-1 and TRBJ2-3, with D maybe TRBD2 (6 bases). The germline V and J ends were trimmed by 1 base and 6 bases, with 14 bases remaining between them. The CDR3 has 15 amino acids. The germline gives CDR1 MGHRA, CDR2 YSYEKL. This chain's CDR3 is CASSQVWGVQDTQYF. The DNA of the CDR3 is TGCGCCAGCAGCCAAGTGTGGGGGGTTCAGGATACGCAGTATTTT.